This TCR beta chain emerged from a study of low-dose radiotherapy and immunotherapy resistance in tumors (dated by TCRdb to the early 2020s). With respect to the entire study: In Cohort 1, 0.5 Gy per fraction was delivered every 2 weeks, and a total PTV dose of 6.5 Gy was prescribed. Patients in Cohort 2 were given 1 Gy per fraction every two weeks, for a total of 13 Gy across 26 weeks. Nivolumab was administered intravenously as a 240 mg flat dose every two weeks, and ipilimumab was administered intravenously at 1 mg/kg every six weeks. Cyclophosphamide 200 mg/m2 was administered intravenously every two weeks, one day before each radiation and immunotherapy administration. Patients took aspirin 300 mg orally once daily for four cycles, starting on cycle 1 day 1. Trial participants were not randomized into treatment groups. The translational analysis covered eight patients: three from the first dose cohort and the first five from the second dose cohort.

CDR1 and CDR2, per the germline V gene, are MDHEN and SYDVKM. At the junction V is shortened by 6 bases and J by 4 bases, with 12 bases in between. Including the terminal cysteine and phenylalanine, the CDR3 comprises 13 residues. The sequence is cut down to CDR3 DNA, 39 bases in frame from base 1. The sample holds many counts of this clonotype. Its cognate antigen has yet to be identified. No base quality values were provided; no much bigger clone lies one nucleotide off. The time point label on this specimen signifies: after trial treatment. Per the publication, the treatment or condition label means: LDRT plus nivolumab, ipilimumab, low-dose cyclophosphamide and aspirin (RACIN trial). The donors came from RACIN, which was a single-arm phase I dose-escalation trial that paired nivolumab and ipilimumab with aspirin, low-dose cyclophosphamide and low-dose radiotherapy. To be eligible, a patient needed to have an advanced solid tumor that was TIL-negative.

These reads were obtained on an Illumina HiSeq 2500. Superscript III and a set of TRAV- and TRBV-specific primers were used to synthesize first-strand cDNA, so that both TCRalpha and TCRbeta chains were covered. A roughly 19-cycle PCR with Phusion amplified the TCRs, pairing a constant-region primer with the adapter that was attached to the V primers. Amplification of the isolated mRNA was done with the MessageAmp II aRNA Amplification Kit, which involved an approximately 15-hour in vitro transcription at 37 degrees C. The Dynabeads mRNA DIRECT Purification Kit was used to isolate mRNA for TCR sequencing. Indexed Illumina adapters were added in a second Phusion PCR of 25 cycles, after which AMPure XP beads were used to purify the products. In the paper's pipeline: Using custom Perl scripts, TCR sequences encoding the same protein were pooled, out-of-frame sequences were removed, and the abundance of each clonotype was computed. Any TCR sequence supported by only a single read was excluded from analysis. Repertoire metrics included Shannon entropy, Gini index, clonality, richness, and frequency of TCRs shared between repertoires. TCRdb handled the public reads itself, with Q25 trimming in fastp and clone calling in MiXCR, and kept productive beta chains. All rows with the same CDR3 protein become a single entry with the most common DNA and genes. The V and J calls reflect TCRdb's pipeline rather than the authors' work. The sample table lists around 84,000 distinct CDR3 sequences, around a sixth of them with a count of one. Approximately 1.5% of the sample is held by the ten biggest clonotypes.

The clonotype was recovered from a male donor with prostate cancer. Recombination connected TRBV28 to TRBJ1-1, with no reliable assignment of the D segment. Here the sequenced sample was PBMCs, taken after low-dose radiotherapy plus immunotherapy. The DNA sequence is given as TGTGCCAGCAGCCGAGGGCGGGGCACTGAAGCTTTCTTT. The resulting protein is CASSRGRGTEAFF.